A selection of T cell receptor beta chains follows, all from one sample in a study of shared clonotypes between healthy human individuals. Clones were sequenced by immunoSEQ multiplex PCR, and TCRdb holds only the in-frame ones, with some missing. The sample includes some 2 million clones, about 95% of them seen just once. Sequenced material: naive CD8+ T cells sorted from blood. These TCRs come from a man aged 18 to 29 in good health. CDR3s include the opening cysteine and the closing phenylalanine or tryptophan. Fields, in order: J gene, V gene, D gene, clone size, CDR3 protein, CDR3 DNA. A D gene is named only where the DNA matches it firmly. A row's size may be missing; if present it is once, few, many or a size class.

j_call: TRBJ2-7; v_call: TRBV5-6; d_call: TRBD1; clone_size: NA; cdr3_aa: CASFRRTGDFFSYEQYF; cdr3_nt: TGTGCCAGCTTTAGACGGACAGGGGATTTCTTCAGCTACGAGCAGTACTTC
j_call: TRBJ2-1; v_call: TRBV4-3; d_call: NA; clone_size: NA; cdr3_aa: CASSQEVAGRNNEQFF; cdr3_nt: TGCGCCAGCAGCCAAGAAGTGGCAGGGAGAAACAATGAGCAGTTCTTC
j_call: TRBJ2-7; v_call: TRBV9; d_call: NA; clone_size: NA; cdr3_aa: CASCPSKRVAYEQYF; cdr3_nt: TGTGCCAGCTGCCCTTCCAAGCGGGTAGCCTACGAGCAGTACTTC
j_call: TRBJ2-1; v_call: TRBV5-5; d_call: TRBD2; clone_size: NA; cdr3_aa: CASSLDGGRYNEQFF; cdr3_nt: TGTGCCAGCAGCTTGGATGGCGGGAGGTACAATGAGCAGTTCTTC
j_call: TRBJ2-7; v_call: TRBV27; d_call: NA; clone_size: once; cdr3_aa: CASSVSTDYEQYF; cdr3_nt: TGTGCCAGCAGTGTATCGACAGACTACGAGCAGTACTTC
j_call: TRBJ2-7; v_call: TRBV13; d_call: TRBD2; clone_size: NA; cdr3_aa: CASSSRFWGGSADEQYF; cdr3_nt: TGTGCCAGCAGCTCCCGATTCTGGGGGGGGTCGGCGGACGAGCAGTACTTC
j_call: TRBJ1-3; v_call: TRBV19; d_call: TRBD1; clone_size: NA; cdr3_aa: CASTLGQATSGNTIYF; cdr3_nt: TGTGCCAGTACCCTGGGACAGGCGACCTCTGGAAACACCATATATTTT
j_call: TRBJ2-2; v_call: TRBV6-5; d_call: NA; clone_size: NA; cdr3_aa: CASSSWVNTGELFF; cdr3_nt: TGTGCCAGCAGTTCTTGGGTGAACACCGGGGAGCTGTTTTTT
j_call: TRBJ1-6; v_call: TRBV28; d_call: TRBD1; clone_size: NA; cdr3_aa: CASSPYPQGTDYNSPLHF; cdr3_nt: TGTGCCAGCAGTCCTTACCCCCAGGGGACAGATTATAATTCACCCCTCCACTTT
j_call: TRBJ2-1; v_call: TRBV27; d_call: NA; clone_size: NA; cdr3_aa: CASRSDRNGEQFF; cdr3_nt: TGTGCCAGCAGATCGGACAGAAACGGTGAGCAGTTCTTC
j_call: TRBJ2-5; v_call: TRBV28; d_call: NA; clone_size: NA; cdr3_aa: CASTPGQQETQYF; cdr3_nt: TGTGCCAGCACACCGGGCCAACAAGAGACCCAGTACTTC
j_call: TRBJ2-2; v_call: TRBV27; d_call: NA; clone_size: NA; cdr3_aa: CASSFPGDIAGDTGELFF; cdr3_nt: TGTGCCAGCAGTTTCCCCGGCGATATAGCAGGGGACACCGGGGAGCTGTTTTTT
j_call: TRBJ1-2; v_call: TRBV5-1; d_call: TRBD1; clone_size: NA; cdr3_aa: CASSPDRGGGYTF; cdr3_nt: TGCGCCAGCAGCCCGGACAGGGGTGGTGGCTACACCTTC
j_call: TRBJ1-6; v_call: TRBV5-7; d_call: NA; clone_size: once; cdr3_aa: CASSFRGGPIGAPLHF; cdr3_nt: TGTGCCAGCAGCTTCCGGGGGGGGCCCATAGGGGCACCCCTCCACTTT
j_call: TRBJ2-3; v_call: TRBV9; d_call: NA; clone_size: NA; cdr3_aa: CASSKNTDTQYF; cdr3_nt: TGTGCCAGCAGCAAAAACACAGATACGCAGTATTTT
j_call: TRBJ2-3; v_call: TRBV25-1; d_call: NA; clone_size: once; cdr3_aa: CASSVGADTQYF; cdr3_nt: TGTGCCAGCAGTGTGGGGGCAGATACGCAGTATTTT
j_call: TRBJ2-7; v_call: TRBV4-1; d_call: NA; clone_size: NA; cdr3_aa: CASSPLGVSYEQYF; cdr3_nt: TGCGCCAGCAGCCCGCTAGGGGTAAGCTACGAGCAGTACTTC
j_call: TRBJ1-1; v_call: TRBV9; d_call: NA; clone_size: NA; cdr3_aa: CASSVDGRSSTEAFF; cdr3_nt: TGTGCCAGCAGCGTAGACGGACGGAGTAGCACTGAAGCTTTCTTT
j_call: TRBJ2-1; v_call: TRBV9; d_call: NA; clone_size: NA; cdr3_aa: CASSVGWGLGYNEQFF; cdr3_nt: TGTGCCAGCAGCGTTGGTTGGGGGCTCGGTTACAATGAGCAGTTCTTC
j_call: TRBJ2-1; v_call: TRBV27; d_call: TRBD2; clone_size: NA; cdr3_aa: CASSPGLAGYYNEQFF; cdr3_nt: TGTGCCAGCAGTCCCGGACTAGCGGGGTACTACAATGAGCAGTTCTTC
j_call: TRBJ2-7; v_call: TRBV2; d_call: TRBD1; clone_size: NA; cdr3_aa: CASSDLGQGSYEQYF; cdr3_nt: TGTGCCAGCAGTGATTTGGGACAGGGTTCCTACGAGCAGTACTTC
j_call: TRBJ2-1; v_call: TRBV7-8; d_call: TRBD1; clone_size: NA; cdr3_aa: CASAGEQGNEQFF; cdr3_nt: TGTGCCAGCGCTGGGGAACAGGGGAATGAGCAGTTCTTC
j_call: TRBJ1-2; v_call: TRBV5-4; d_call: TRBD1; clone_size: NA; cdr3_aa: CASSFGTGEDGYTF; cdr3_nt: TGTGCCAGCAGCTTCGGGACAGGGGAAGATGGCTACACCTTC
j_call: TRBJ2-1; v_call: TRBV10-2; d_call: NA; clone_size: NA; cdr3_aa: CASSEGHGGFF; cdr3_nt: TGCGCCAGCAGTGAGGGGCACGGGGGGTTCTTC
j_call: TRBJ1-2; v_call: TRBV28; d_call: NA; clone_size: NA; cdr3_aa: CASSLIGWQGDGYTF; cdr3_nt: TGTGCCAGCAGTTTAATCGGGTGGCAGGGAGATGGCTACACCTTC
j_call: TRBJ2-7; v_call: TRBV10-2; d_call: TRBD1; clone_size: NA; cdr3_aa: CASSGDSYEQYF; cdr3_nt: TGCGCCAGCAGTGGGGACAGTTACGAGCAGTACTTC
j_call: TRBJ1-6; v_call: TRBV28; d_call: NA; clone_size: NA; cdr3_aa: CASVSTEKLSSYNSPLHF; cdr3_nt: TGTGCCAGCGTAAGCACGGAGAAACTAAGCTCCTATAATTCACCCCTCCACTTT
j_call: TRBJ1-3; v_call: TRBV30; d_call: NA; clone_size: NA; cdr3_aa: CAWSFTGLSGNTIYF; cdr3_nt: TGTGCCTGGAGTTTCACAGGCCTCTCTGGAAACACCATATATTTT
j_call: TRBJ2-7; v_call: TRBV27; d_call: NA; clone_size: NA; cdr3_aa: CASSLGGTSYEQYF; cdr3_nt: TGTGCCAGCTCCCTGGGGGGGACATCCTACGAGCAGTACTTC
j_call: TRBJ2-7; v_call: TRBV10-3; d_call: NA; clone_size: few; cdr3_aa: CATTTAGGYEQYF; cdr3_nt: TGTGCCACTACAACCGCCGGGGGCTACGAGCAGTACTTC
j_call: TRBJ1-1; v_call: TRBV28; d_call: NA; clone_size: NA; cdr3_aa: CASSRTVNTEAFF; cdr3_nt: TGTGCCAGCAGCCGGACAGTGAACACTGAAGCTTTCTTT
j_call: TRBJ2-1; v_call: TRBV6-5; d_call: TRBD2; clone_size: NA; cdr3_aa: CASSYGTSGRQFF; cdr3_nt: TGTGCCAGCAGTTACGGGACTAGCGGGAGGCAGTTCTTC
j_call: TRBJ2-3; v_call: TRBV9; d_call: NA; clone_size: NA; cdr3_aa: CASSVVSRDTQYF; cdr3_nt: TGTGCCAGCAGCGTAGTTAGCAGGGATACGCAGTATTTT
j_call: TRBJ1-5; v_call: TRBV19; d_call: NA; clone_size: NA; cdr3_aa: CASSTPGVNQPQHF; cdr3_nt: TGTGCCAGTAGTACCCCGGGGGTCAATCAGCCCCAGCATTTT
j_call: TRBJ2-6; v_call: TRBV10-3; d_call: NA; clone_size: NA; cdr3_aa: CAISVPGANVLTF; cdr3_nt: TGTGCCATCAGTGTCCCTGGGGCCAACGTCCTGACTTTC
j_call: TRBJ2-7; v_call: TRBV7-9; d_call: NA; clone_size: NA; cdr3_aa: CASSPAGTYEQYF; cdr3_nt: TGTGCCAGCAGCCCCGCAGGGACCTACGAGCAGTACTTC
j_call: TRBJ2-7; v_call: TRBV7-8; d_call: NA; clone_size: once; cdr3_aa: CASSPELSFYEQYF; cdr3_nt: TGTGCCAGCAGCCCAGAATTGAGTTTTTACGAGCAGTACTTC
j_call: TRBJ2-4; v_call: TRBV27; d_call: NA; clone_size: NA; cdr3_aa: CASSLGGNREAKNIQYF; cdr3_nt: TGTGCCAGCAGTCTAGGTGGGAACAGAGAAGCCAAAAACATTCAGTACTTC
j_call: TRBJ2-7; v_call: TRBV15; d_call: TRBD2; clone_size: NA; cdr3_aa: CATSRDRQLAGIVEQYF; cdr3_nt: TGTGCCACCAGCAGAGATCGCCAACTAGCGGGCATTGTGGAGCAGTACTTC
j_call: TRBJ2-2; v_call: TRBV9; d_call: NA; clone_size: NA; cdr3_aa: CASSVESGTVTGELFF; cdr3_nt: TGTGCCAGCAGCGTAGAGAGTGGAACGGTCACCGGGGAGCTGTTTTTT
j_call: TRBJ1-1; v_call: TRBV7-9; d_call: NA; clone_size: NA; cdr3_aa: CASSLGGEDTEAFF; cdr3_nt: TGTGCCAGCAGCTTAGGAGGGGAGGACACTGAAGCTTTCTTT
j_call: TRBJ2-7; v_call: TRBV28; d_call: TRBD2; clone_size: NA; cdr3_aa: CASSFRGVYEQYF; cdr3_nt: TGTGCCAGCAGTTTCCGGGGGGTCTACGAGCAGTACTTC
j_call: TRBJ1-1; v_call: TRBV9; d_call: NA; clone_size: NA; cdr3_aa: CASTLGTVNTEAFF; cdr3_nt: TGTGCCAGCACCCTCGGGACGGTGAACACTGAAGCTTTCTTT
j_call: TRBJ2-7; v_call: TRBV7-9; d_call: TRBD1; clone_size: NA; cdr3_aa: CASSEGGTGGFEQYF; cdr3_nt: TGTGCCAGCAGCGAGGGCGGGACAGGGGGCTTCGAGCAGTACTTC
j_call: TRBJ1-1; v_call: TRBV4-1; d_call: NA; clone_size: NA; cdr3_aa: CASRSDRYTEAFF; cdr3_nt: TGCGCCAGCAGGTCGGACAGATACACTGAAGCTTTCTTT
j_call: TRBJ1-5; v_call: TRBV4-1; d_call: NA; clone_size: NA; cdr3_aa: CASSQVLAENQPQHF; cdr3_nt: TGCGCCAGCAGCCAAGTTTTGGCAGAGAATCAGCCCCAGCATTTT
j_call: TRBJ2-3; v_call: TRBV4-3; d_call: TRBD2; clone_size: NA; cdr3_aa: CASSRLAGESTDTQYF; cdr3_nt: TGCGCCAGCAGCCGTCTAGCGGGGGAAAGCACAGATACGCAGTATTTT
j_call: TRBJ1-2; v_call: TRBV25-1; d_call: NA; clone_size: NA; cdr3_aa: CASSEGQVHGYTF; cdr3_nt: TGTGCCAGCAGTGAAGGTCAGGTTCATGGCTACACCTTC
j_call: TRBJ2-2; v_call: TRBV4-1; d_call: TRBD2; clone_size: NA; cdr3_aa: CASSQILAGGNTGELFF; cdr3_nt: TGCGCCAGCAGCCAAATTTTAGCGGGAGGAAACACCGGGGAGCTGTTTTTT
j_call: TRBJ1-3; v_call: TRBV28; d_call: NA; clone_size: NA; cdr3_aa: CASSLAGGPGNTIYF; cdr3_nt: TGTGCCAGCAGTTTAGCTGGTGGCCCTGGAAACACCATATATTTT
j_call: TRBJ1-1; v_call: TRBV4-1; d_call: NA; clone_size: few; cdr3_aa: CASSLSGDVAFF; cdr3_nt: TGCGCCAGCAGCCTAAGCGGAGATGTGGCTTTCTTT
j_call: TRBJ2-7; v_call: TRBV6-5; d_call: NA; clone_size: NA; cdr3_aa: CASSYLGSAYEQYF; cdr3_nt: TGTGCCAGCAGTTATCTTGGTTCTGCCTACGAGCAGTACTTC
j_call: TRBJ2-7; v_call: TRBV30; d_call: TRBD1; clone_size: NA; cdr3_aa: CAWRGQGIHEQYF; cdr3_nt: TGTGCCTGGAGGGGACAGGGTATCCACGAGCAGTACTTC
j_call: TRBJ1-1; v_call: TRBV29-1; d_call: NA; clone_size: NA; cdr3_aa: CSVEWKDTEAFF; cdr3_nt: TGCAGCGTTGAATGGAAAGACACTGAAGCTTTCTTT